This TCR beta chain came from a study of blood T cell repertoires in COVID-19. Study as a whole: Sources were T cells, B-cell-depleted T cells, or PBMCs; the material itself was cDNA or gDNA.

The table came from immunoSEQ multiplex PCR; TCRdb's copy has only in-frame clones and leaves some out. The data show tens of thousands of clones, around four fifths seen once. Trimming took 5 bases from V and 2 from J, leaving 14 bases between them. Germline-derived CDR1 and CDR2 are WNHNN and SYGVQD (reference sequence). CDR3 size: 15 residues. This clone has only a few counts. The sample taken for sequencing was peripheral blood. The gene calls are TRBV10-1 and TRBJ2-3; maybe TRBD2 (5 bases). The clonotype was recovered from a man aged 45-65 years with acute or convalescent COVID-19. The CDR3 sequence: CASSFGLGATDTQYF. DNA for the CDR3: TGCGCCAGCAGTTTCGGACTGGGCGCCACAGATACGCAGTATTTT.